This T cell receptor beta chain comes out of a study of T-cell memory formation after mild COVID-19. Study summary: TCR clusters were largely donor specific. Broader study findings: Among clones contracting day 15 to 85, CD4/CD8 was balanced, whereas later expanders leaned CD4+. The CD4+ clones that contracted clustered mainly within CM and EM, and the CD8+ clones concentrated in EMRA. Pre-infection memory already had some responding clones, implying cross-reactive memory joined.

In its sample, this clonotype was seen many times. Antigen specificity is unknown. TCRdb passed the 5' RACE reads through MiXCR, listing each CDR3 protein once. In the table there are 150,000 to 200,000 distinct CDR3 sequences, approximately 13% of which are singletons. The sequence was obtained from a man in his late teens or twenties who had mild COVID-19 (a few samples of this study predate the infection). Cell type and time point are not known. Material for sequencing was PBMCs or a T cell subset sorted from them (not recorded which).

The CDR3 is CASSLYGVTDTQYF. CDR3 in DNA: TGTGCCAGCAGCTTGTACGGGGTCACAGATACGCAGTATTTT. The V and J genes are TRBV7-2 and TRBJ2-3, with TRBD2 as a possible D gene (5 bases). Germline V gene lookup returns CDR1 SGHTA and CDR2 FQGNSA. The V end was cut by 3 bases, the J end by 2 bases, with 9 bases between. The CDR3 loop spans 14 amino acids. Filled out from reference TRBV7-2 and TRBJ2-3, the complete variable domain reads GAGVSQSPSNKVTEKGKDVELRCDPISGHTALYWYRQSLGQGLEFLIYFQGNSAPDKSGLPSDRFSAERTGGSVSTLTIQRTQQEDSAVYLCASSLYGVTDTQYFGPGTRLTVL.